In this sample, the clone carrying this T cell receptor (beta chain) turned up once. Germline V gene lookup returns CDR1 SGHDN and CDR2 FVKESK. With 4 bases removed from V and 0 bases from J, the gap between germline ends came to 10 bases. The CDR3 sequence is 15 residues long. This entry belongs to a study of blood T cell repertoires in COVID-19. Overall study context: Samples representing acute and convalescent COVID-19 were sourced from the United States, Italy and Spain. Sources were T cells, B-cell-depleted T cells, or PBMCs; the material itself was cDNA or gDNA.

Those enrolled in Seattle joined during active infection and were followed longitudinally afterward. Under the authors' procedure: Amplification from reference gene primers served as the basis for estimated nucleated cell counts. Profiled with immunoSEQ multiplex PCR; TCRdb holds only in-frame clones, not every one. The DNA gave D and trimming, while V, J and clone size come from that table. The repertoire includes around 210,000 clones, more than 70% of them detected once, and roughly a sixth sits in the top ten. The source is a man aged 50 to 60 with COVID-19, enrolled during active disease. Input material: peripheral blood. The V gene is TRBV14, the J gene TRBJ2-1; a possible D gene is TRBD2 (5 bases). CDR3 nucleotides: TGTGCCAGCAGCCCGCGGGTGAGCTCCTACAATGAGCAGTTCTTC. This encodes CASSPRVSSYNEQFF.